The text below deals with one TCR beta chain. This record comes from a study of blood T cell repertoires in COVID-19. Clones were read by immunoSEQ multiplex PCR, and TCRdb kept only the in-frame ones, dropping some. The sample comprises under 200,000 clones, around 82% of which are singletons, and approximately 4.7% rests with the top ten. Trimming cost V 0 bases and J 1 base, with 6 bases left between them. Germline V gene data show CDR1 as SGHDN and CDR2 as FVKESK. The CDR3 is made up of 14 amino acids. The material sequenced was PBMCs or T cells enriched from blood (not recorded which). The rearrangement joins TRBV14 to TRBJ1-1, with no clear D. The sequence came from a woman aged 55-69 years with acute COVID-19. The CDR3 here is CASSQEWRNTEAFF. The CDR3 region has the DNA TGTGCCAGCAGCCAAGAATGGAGGAACACTGAAGCTTTCTTT.